The 3 T cell receptor beta chains below all came from one sample that was sequenced in a study of CD8 T cells in ankylosing spondylitis. MiXCR was run by TCRdb on the 5' RACE reads, yielding one entry per CDR3 protein. Found here are more than 600,000 distinct CDR3 sequences, over 15% of them singletons; the top ten hold about a fifth. These receptors have no identified antigens. Study-wide results and limits: A TCR beta motif made of several highly homologous variants seemed typical of ankylosing spondylitis blood.

Sequenced sample: blood, either unsorted or a sorted T cell fraction (not recorded which). These receptors were collected from a male donor with ankylosing spondylitis.

The chain combines TRBV7-6 with TRBJ2-2, with no clear D. Trimming stripped 4 bases from V and 6 bases from J, with 6 bases between. The CDR3 has 12 residues. The germline gives CDR1 SGHVS, CDR2 FNYEAQ. The CDR3 region is CASSSLAGELFF. The CDR3 DNA reads as TGTGCCAGCAGCTCCCTGGCCGGGGAGCTGTTTTTT.

This chain connects TRBV7-9 to TRBJ2-5; 14 bases map to TRBD2. CDR1 is SEHNR and CDR2 is FQNEAQ in the germline V gene (reference sequence). The CDR3 covers 16 residues. The V gene end was trimmed by 5 bases and the J gene end by 4 bases; junction bases not matched to a gene: 6. The CDR3 DNA sequence: TGTGCCAGCAGCCCTCGACTAGCGGGAGGGTCAGAGACCCAGTACTTC. It yields the protein CASSPRLAGGSETQYF.

This clonotype occurred a few times. The chain recombines TRBV27 with TRBJ1-1; tentatively, D is TRBD1 (6 bases). The CDR3 extends over 15 amino acids. The germline V gene encodes CDR1 MNHEY and CDR2 SMNVEV (reference sequence). V gave up 2 bases and J gave up 6 bases, with 16 bases separating them. The CDR3 bases are TGTGCCAGCAGTTTAAGGGGGGGGGCTTGGCCTGAAGCTTTCTTT. As protein: CASSLRGGAWPEAFF.